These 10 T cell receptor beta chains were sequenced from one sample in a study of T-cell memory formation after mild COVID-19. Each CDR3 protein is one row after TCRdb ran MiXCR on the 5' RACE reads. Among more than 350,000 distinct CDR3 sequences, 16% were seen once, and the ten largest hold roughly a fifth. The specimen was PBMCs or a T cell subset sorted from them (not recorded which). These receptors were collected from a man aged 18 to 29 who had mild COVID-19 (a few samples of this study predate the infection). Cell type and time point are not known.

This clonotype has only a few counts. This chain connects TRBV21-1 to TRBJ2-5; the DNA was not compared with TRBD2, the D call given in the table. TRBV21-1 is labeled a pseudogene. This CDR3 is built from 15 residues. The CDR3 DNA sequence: TGTGCCAGCATCTACCCGGGACTAGTGCGTGAGACCCAGTACTTC. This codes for CASIYPGLVRETQYF.

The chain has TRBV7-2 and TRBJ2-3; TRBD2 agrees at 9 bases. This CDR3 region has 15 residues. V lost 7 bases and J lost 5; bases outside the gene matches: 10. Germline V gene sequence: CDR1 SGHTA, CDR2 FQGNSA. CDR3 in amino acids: CASTWGGGAGDTQYF. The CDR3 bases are TGTGCCAGCACCTGGGGCGGGGGGGCAGGAGATACGCAGTATTTT.

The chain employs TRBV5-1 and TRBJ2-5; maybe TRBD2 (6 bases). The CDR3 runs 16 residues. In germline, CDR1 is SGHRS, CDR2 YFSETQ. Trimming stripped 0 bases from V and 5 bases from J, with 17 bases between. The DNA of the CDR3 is TGCGCCAGCAGCTTGGCAGGGACTCGTTTCGGGGAGACCCAGTACTTC. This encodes CASSLAGTRFGETQYF.

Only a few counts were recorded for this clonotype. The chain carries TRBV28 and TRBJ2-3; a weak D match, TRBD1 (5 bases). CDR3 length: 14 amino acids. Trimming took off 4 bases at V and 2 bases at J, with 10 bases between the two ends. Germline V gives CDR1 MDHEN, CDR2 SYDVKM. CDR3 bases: TGTGCCAGCAGTTACGACAGACTCACAGATACGCAGTATTTT. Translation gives CASSYDRLTDTQYF.

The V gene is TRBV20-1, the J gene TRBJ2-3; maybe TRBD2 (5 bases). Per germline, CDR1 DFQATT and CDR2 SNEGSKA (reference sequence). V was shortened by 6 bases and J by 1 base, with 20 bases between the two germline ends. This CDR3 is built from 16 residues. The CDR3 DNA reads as TGCAGTGCGCTCCCGGTTCTTACTAGTGGCACAGATACGCAGTATTTT. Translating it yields CSALPVLTSGTDTQYF.

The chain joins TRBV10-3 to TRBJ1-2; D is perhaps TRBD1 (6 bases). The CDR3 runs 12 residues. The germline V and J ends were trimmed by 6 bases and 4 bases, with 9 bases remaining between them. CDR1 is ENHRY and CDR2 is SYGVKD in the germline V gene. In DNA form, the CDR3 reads TGTGCCATCAGCGACAGGATCTATGGCTACACCTTC. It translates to CAISDRIYGYTF.

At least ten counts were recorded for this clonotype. The DNA for the CDR3 is TGCGCCAGCAGCTTCCAAGCGGGGCCAGATACGCAGTATTTT. This gives the protein CASSFQAGPDTQYF. This rearrangement joins TRBV5-1 to TRBJ2-3; TRBD2 matches at 7 bases. Germline CDR1 reads SGHRS; CDR2 reads YFSETQ. With 2 bases clipped from V and 4 bases from J, the junction kept 4 bases outside the gene matches. The CDR3 extends over 14 amino acids.

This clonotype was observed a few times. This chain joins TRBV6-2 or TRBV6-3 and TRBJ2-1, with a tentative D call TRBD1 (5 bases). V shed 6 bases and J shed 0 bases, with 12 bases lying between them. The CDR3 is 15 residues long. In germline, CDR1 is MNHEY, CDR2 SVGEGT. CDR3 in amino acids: CASRVYRFSYNEQFF. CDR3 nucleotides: TGTGCCAGCAGGGTGTACAGGTTCTCCTACAATGAGCAGTTCTTC.

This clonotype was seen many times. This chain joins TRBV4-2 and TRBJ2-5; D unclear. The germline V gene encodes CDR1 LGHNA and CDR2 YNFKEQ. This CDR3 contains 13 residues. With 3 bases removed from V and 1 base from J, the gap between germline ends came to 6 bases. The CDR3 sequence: CASSQVLQETQYF. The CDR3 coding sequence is TGTGCCAGCAGCCAGGTCCTCCAAGAGACCCAGTACTTC.

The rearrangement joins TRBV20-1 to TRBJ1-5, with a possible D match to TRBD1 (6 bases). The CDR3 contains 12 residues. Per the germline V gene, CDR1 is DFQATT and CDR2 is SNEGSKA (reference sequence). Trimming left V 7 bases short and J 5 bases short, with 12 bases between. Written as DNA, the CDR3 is TGCAGTGGAGTCGCAGGGGATCAGCCCCAGCATTTT. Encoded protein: CSGVAGDQPQHF.